The T cell receptor (beta chain) described here comes from a study of shared clonotypes between healthy human individuals (dated by TCRdb to the early 2020s). Broadly, across the study: The cohort included three men and a couple of women between 18 and 49 years of age. Each donor's leukapheresis produced roughly between about 0.8 and 8.9 billion PBMCs. To increase sequencing depth and limit assay-specific biases, TCR repertoire library preparation and sequencing were carried out by different laboratories using diverse techniques. To estimate repertoire size and how much clonotype sharing occurs between individuals, the study deeply sequenced the blood TCR repertoires of five healthy adults. For each donor, three plates each were used for CD4 naive and CD4 memory, two plates were used for CD8 naive, and one plate was used for CD8 memory.

Remarks on this clone: Its specific antigen is unknown. The sample holds no much larger clone one base away, and base qualities are not on file.

Donors were healthy HIV-negative adults with no recently reported acute infections or vaccinations. Every donor was a Caucasian adult living in Nashville, Tennessee, USA. CD4+ T cells were enriched through magnetic negative selection, after which naive cells were positively selected on CD45RA and the remaining negative fraction served as the memory subset. Blood was obtained by leukapheresis, after which PBMCs were separated by Ficoll-Histopaque density gradient centrifugation and cryopreserved in liquid nitrogen vapor phase. Analytical flow cytometry was used to check the purity and quantity of every magnetically sorted T cell population. Genomic DNA was isolated from every sorted fraction and measured by UV absorbance on a Nanodrop 2000c. From a lookup of the germline V gene, CDR1 and CDR2 are MNHEY and SVGAGI. Trimming leaves V shorter by 6 bases and J shorter by 2 bases, with the junction holding 10 bases beyond the gene matches. There are 15 amino acids in the CDR3, from cysteine to phenylalanine inclusive. Only the CDR3 DNA stays, 45 bases, in frame from base 1.

TCR CDR3 regions were amplified from genomic DNA by multiplex PCR using the deep immunoSEQ assay. For each cell subset, the extracted genomic DNA was distributed evenly across all wells of several immunoSEQ 96-well plates, and each plate served as one replicate. Each replicate PCR for sorted subsets received about 220 ng genomic DNA, equal to tens of thousands of T cell genomes. The purified libraries were quantified using a Qubit 3.0 fluorometer, sized with a Bioanalyzer 2100, and then quantified again using the KAPA Library Quantification kit. A separate single-read 150-cycle Illumina NextSeq 550 flow cell was used to sequence each immunoSEQ 96-well plate. From the authors' description of their analysis: Because the immunoSEQ output held only junctional sequences and lacked quality scores, the filtering could not match the filtering applied to full-length reads. Sequences were annotated with PyIR, a Python wrapper for IgBLAST v1.9, using IMGT germline references to assign V/J genes and CDR3. Any read was removed if the V/J assignment was weak (E-value above 1e-6), the CDR3 was missing, or the read contained stop codons, out-of-frame junctions, or ambiguous translated residues. V3J clonotypes were defined as sequences sharing an identical inferred V gene, J gene, and CDR3 amino acid sequence. To compute the percentage overlap between repertoires, the number of shared unique clonotypes was divided by the size of the smaller repertoire. Repertoire richness was assessed with RTK rarefaction, the Chao1 estimator, and Recon v2.1 estimates of unobserved clonotypes. For all TCRbeta clonotypes obtained by the gDNA method from four donors, generation probabilities were computed with OLGA. Held by TCRdb, this immuneACCESS table contains in-frame sequences only and omits some clones. Under half of the omission traces to an unresolved V gene where checked; the cause of the rest is unknown. V, J and clone size are taken as reported in that table, and D and trimming were inferred from the DNA itself. This sample comprises some 2,400,000 clones, roughly 95% of them detected only once. The ten largest account for roughly 0.13% of the sample.

General conclusions and limits of the study: Sharing across a few donors was observed for around 5% of naive CD4, 3% to 3.5% of naive CD8, 2% to 2.5% of memory CD4, and around 0.4% of memory CD8 clonotypes. Pairwise subsampling led to the expectation that sequencing depth would affect the degree of clonotype sharing among donors. Clonotypes shared by all four sorted-subset donors showed higher generation probabilities than non-shared clonotypes. Even with the large sequencing depth, rarefaction of the sorted-subset datasets indicated that sequencing was incomplete. Naive subsets generally had larger estimated clonotype richness than memory subsets. Only blood was sampled, and tissue TCR repertoires likely differ from those in blood. Because the study included only a small number of donors, the genetic and exposure-history diversity represented was limited.

Specimen: naive CD4+ T cells sorted from blood. The cell subset or site tag for this specimen amounts to: CD45RA+ positively selected. The rearrangement combines TRBV6-5 with TRBJ2-7; 7 junctional bases match TRBD1. This receptor was obtained from a young man in good health. This receptor carries the CDR3 CASRKYWQGAYEQYF. The DNA sequence follows: TGTGCCAGCAGAAAATACTGGCAGGGGGCCTACGAGCAGTACTTC.